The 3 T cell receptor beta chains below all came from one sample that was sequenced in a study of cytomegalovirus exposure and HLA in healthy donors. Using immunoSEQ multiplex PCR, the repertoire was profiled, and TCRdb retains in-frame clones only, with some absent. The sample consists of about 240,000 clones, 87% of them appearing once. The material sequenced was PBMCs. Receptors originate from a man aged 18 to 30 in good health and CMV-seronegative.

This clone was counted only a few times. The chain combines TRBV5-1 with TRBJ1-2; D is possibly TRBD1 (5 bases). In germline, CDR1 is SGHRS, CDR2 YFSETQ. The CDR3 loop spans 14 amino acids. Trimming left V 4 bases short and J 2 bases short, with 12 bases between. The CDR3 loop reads CASSPGEGNYGYTF. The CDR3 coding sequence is TGCGCCAGCAGCCCTGGGGAGGGGAACTATGGCTACACCTTC.

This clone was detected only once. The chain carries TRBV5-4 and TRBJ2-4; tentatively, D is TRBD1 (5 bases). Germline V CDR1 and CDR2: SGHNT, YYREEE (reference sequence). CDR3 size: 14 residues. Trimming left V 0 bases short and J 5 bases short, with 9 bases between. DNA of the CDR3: TGTGCCAGCAGCTTGGCAGGGATCGAAAACATTCAGTACTTC. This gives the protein CASSLAGIENIQYF.

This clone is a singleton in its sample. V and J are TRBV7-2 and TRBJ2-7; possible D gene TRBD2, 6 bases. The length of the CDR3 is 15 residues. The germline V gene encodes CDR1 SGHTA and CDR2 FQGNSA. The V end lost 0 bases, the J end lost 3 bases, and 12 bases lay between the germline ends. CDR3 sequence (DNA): TGTGCCAGCAGCTTAGCCGCGGGACTGTTCTACGAGCAGTACTTC. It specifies CASSLAAGLFYEQYF.